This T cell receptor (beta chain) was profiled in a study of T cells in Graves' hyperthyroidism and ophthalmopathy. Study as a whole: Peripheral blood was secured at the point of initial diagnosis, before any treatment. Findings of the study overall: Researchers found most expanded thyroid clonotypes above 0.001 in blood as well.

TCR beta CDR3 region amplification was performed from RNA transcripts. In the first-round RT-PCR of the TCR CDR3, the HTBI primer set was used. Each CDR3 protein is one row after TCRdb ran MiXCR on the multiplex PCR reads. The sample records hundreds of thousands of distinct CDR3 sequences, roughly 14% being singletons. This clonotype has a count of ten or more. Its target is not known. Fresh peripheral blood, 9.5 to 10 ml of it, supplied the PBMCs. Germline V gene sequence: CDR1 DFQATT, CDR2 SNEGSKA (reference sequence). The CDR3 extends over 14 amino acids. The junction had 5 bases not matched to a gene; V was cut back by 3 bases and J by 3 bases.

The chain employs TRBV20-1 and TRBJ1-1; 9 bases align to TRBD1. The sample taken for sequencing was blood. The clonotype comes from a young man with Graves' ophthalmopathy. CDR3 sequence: CSARPGQGYTEAFF. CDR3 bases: TGCAGTGCTAGGCCGGGACAGGGATACACTGAAGCTTTCTTT.